This T cell receptor beta chain is from a study of siplizumab effects on memory and regulatory T cells. Produced via immunoSEQ multiplex PCR; TCRdb's table is partial and in-frame only. The data contain about 91,000 clones, roughly 96% of them singletons. Whole-study findings and limits: Naive T cells apparently outstripped memory cells in diversity and seemed major alloresponse contributors.

To note about this clone: Its antigen is not known.

This CDR3 spans 13 amino acids. From germline, CDR1 is MNHEY and CDR2 SVGAGI. With 7 bases removed from V and 3 bases from J, the gap between germline ends came to 12 bases. The TCR sequence derives from a human donor in good health. This rearrangement joins TRBV6-5 to TRBJ2-5; D might be TRBD1 or TRBD2, each matching 5 bases. Sequenced material: naive CD4+ T cells sorted from blood. CDR3 region: CASIGTAKETQYF. CDR3 bases: TGTGCCAGCATCGGGACCGCGAAAGAGACCCAGTACTTC.